These T cell receptor beta chains were read from a single sample in a study of blood T cell repertoires in COVID-19. This table comes from immunoSEQ multiplex PCR, and its TCRdb copy is limited to in-frame clones, with some not included. The sample lists about 250,000 clones; 90% were seen once. The material sequenced was peripheral blood. The receptors were sampled from a woman aged 55-70 years with COVID-19, enrolled during active disease. CDR3s include the opening cysteine and the closing phenylalanine or tryptophan. D genes are given only for firm matches. Clone sizes are given selectively: once, few, many, or a class where the clone is expanded.

TRBV3-1/TRBV3-2	TRBJ1-2	-	-	CASSLRLGGYTF	TGTGCCAGCAGCCTAAGACTCGGTGGCTACACCTTC
TRBV6-5	TRBJ1-5	-	-	CASSPGVTGNQPQHF	TGTGCCAGCAGCCCCGGGGTCACAGGGAATCAGCCCCAGCATTTT
TRBV4-3	TRBJ2-5	-	TRBD1	CASSQEGQGSQETQYF	TGCGCCAGCAGCCAAGAGGGACAGGGGTCGCAAGAGACCCAGTACTTC
TRBV10-3	TRBJ1-3	-	-	CAISERGMNTIYF	TGTGCCATCAGTGAAAGAGGGATGAACACCATATATTTT
TRBV3-1/TRBV3-2	TRBJ1-2	-	-	CASSQGGQIYGYTF	TGTGCCAGCAGCCAAGGCGGACAGATCTATGGCTACACCTTC
TRBV5-8	TRBJ1-4	-	TRBD1	CASSVGQGGNEKLFF	TGTGCCAGCAGCGTTGGACAGGGAGGCAATGAAAAACTGTTTTTT
TRBV5-4	TRBJ2-6	-	TRBD1	CASSLEQGAVGANVLTF	TGTGCCAGCAGCTTGGAACAGGGGGCCGTGGGGGCCAACGTCCTGACTTTC
TRBV7-2	TRBJ2-7	-	-	CASRPDTVYYEQYF	TGTGCCAGCAGACCGGACACTGTTTACTACGAGCAGTACTTC
TRBV7-2	TRBJ2-7	-	TRBD2	CASSSRLGGGGEQYF	TGTGCCAGCAGCTCTCGACTCGGGGGGGGTGGGGAGCAGTACTTC
TRBV6-5	TRBJ1-6	-	-	CASSYGGNNSPLHF	TGTGCCAGCAGTTACGGGGGCAACAATTCACCCCTCCACTTT
TRBV6-5	TRBJ1-4	few	-	CASRPGTNEKLFF	TGTGCCAGCCGTCCGGGGACTAATGAAAAACTGTTTTTT
TRBV7-9	TRBJ1-2	-	TRBD1	CASSQSGTGIYGYTF	TGTGCCAGCAGCCAATCCGGGACAGGGATCTATGGCTACACCTTC
TRBV27	TRBJ1-5	-	-	CASSLHRGRGSNQPQHF	TGTGCCAGCAGTTTGCATCGGGGCAGGGGAAGCAATCAGCCCCAGCATTTT
TRBV7-9	TRBJ2-3	-	TRBD2	CASSYTTSGITDTQYF	TGTGCCAGCAGCTACACGACTAGCGGGATCACAGATACGCAGTATTTT
TRBV15	TRBJ2-3	-	TRBD1	CATSRGGTGSTDTQYF	TGTGCCACCAGCAGAGGGGGGACAGGTAGCACAGATACGCAGTATTTT
TRBV9	TRBJ1-3	-	-	CASSVVGETYSGNTIYF	TGTGCCAGCAGCGTAGTCGGAGAAACCTACTCTGGAAACACCATATATTTT
TRBV10-3	TRBJ2-1	-	TRBD2	CAISVRAGGMNEQFF	TGTGCCATCAGTGTTCGAGCGGGGGGGATGAATGAGCAGTTCTTC
TRBV19	TRBJ1-1	-	-	CASSIDRRGNTEAFF	TGTGCCAGTAGTATAGATCGTCGGGGGAACACTGAAGCTTTCTTT
TRBV6-1	TRBJ2-3	-	-	CASSEGTRTDTQYF	TGTGCCAGCAGTGAAGGGACACGTACAGATACGCAGTATTTT
TRBV5-4	TRBJ2-1	-	-	CASRLEWRDEQFF	TGTGCCAGCAGGCTTGAGTGGCGGGATGAGCAGTTCTTC
TRBV18	TRBJ1-2	-	-	CASSPDRSGYTF	TGTGCCAGCTCACCCGACAGGTCTGGCTACACCTTC
TRBV7-2	TRBJ2-7	once	-	CASSILGVGGYEQYF	TGTGCCAGCAGCATCCTAGGGGTTGGCGGCTACGAGCAGTACTTC
TRBV7-2	TRBJ2-3	-	TRBD1	CASSLPGGADTQYF	TGTGCCAGCAGCCTCCCAGGGGGAGCAGATACGCAGTATTTT
TRBV30	TRBJ1-2	-	-	CAWTPANYGYTF	TGTGCCTGGACCCCAGCTAACTATGGCTACACCTTC
TRBV18	TRBJ2-7	-	TRBD1	CASSPRNRGVNEQYF	TGTGCCAGCTCACCACGTAACAGGGGGGTCAACGAGCAGTACTTC
TRBV7-6	TRBJ1-1	-	TRBD1	CASSPRHRGPRTNTEAFF	TGTGCCAGCAGCCCCCGCCACAGGGGGCCGCGAACAAACACTGAAGCTTTCTTT
TRBV23-1	TRBJ1-3	-	-	CASSLAQGSGNTIYF	TGCGCCAGCAGTCTGGCACAGGGCTCTGGAAACACCATATATTTT
TRBV6-5	TRBJ1-1	once	TRBD1	CASSYGGQTPRF	TGTGCCAGCAGTTACGGGGGACAGACCCCAAGATTT
TRBV7-2	TRBJ1-1	once	TRBD1	CASRYGTGRVNTEAFF	TGTGCCAGCAGATACGGGACAGGGAGGGTGAACACTGAAGCTTTCTTT
TRBV6-1	TRBJ1-6	-	-	CASSDGLSRDINHF	TGTGCCAGCAGTGACGGACTATCAAGGGATATAAACCACTTT
TRBV18	TRBJ1-1	-	-	CASSLDRNTEAFF	TGTGCCAGCTCTCTCGACAGGAACACTGAAGCTTTCTTT
TRBV10-3	TRBJ2-7	-	-	CAITPGGDYEQYF	TGTGCCATCACGCCCGGGGGAGATTACGAGCAGTACTTC
TRBV9	TRBJ2-3	-	TRBD2	CASSPRAGGLGDTQYF	TGTGCCAGCAGCCCCAGAGCGGGGGGGCTGGGGGATACGCAGTATTTT
TRBV25-1	TRBJ2-7	-	-	CASREGLYEQYF	TGTGCCAGCAGGGAGGGACTCTACGAGCAGTACTTC
TRBV4-3	TRBJ1-6	-	-	CASSHETASSSYNSPLHF	TGCGCCAGCAGCCATGAGACTGCGTCCAGCTCCTATAATTCACCCCTCCACTTT
TRBV30	TRBJ1-4	-	TRBD1	CAWSRGDEKLFF	TGTGCCTGGTCCAGGGGGGATGAAAAACTGTTTTTT
TRBV5-4	TRBJ2-1	-	-	CASNLGTPQFNEQFF	TGTGCCAGCAATTTAGGGACACCACAGTTCAATGAGCAGTTCTTC
TRBV2	TRBJ1-2	few	TRBD1	CASTKGTGYYGYTF	TGTGCCAGCACCAAGGGGACAGGATACTATGGCTACACCTTC
TRBV10-2	TRBJ2-5	-	-	CASSESTRQDVQETQYF	TGCGCCAGCAGTGAGTCGACTCGACAGGATGTCCAAGAGACCCAGTACTTC
TRBV6-2/TRBV6-3	TRBJ1-5	-	-	CASSYTSGLGPQHF	TGTGCCAGCAGTTACACCTCTGGGCTCGGGCCCCAGCATTTT
TRBV5-1	TRBJ2-7	-	TRBD2	CASSLATSGAPYEQYF	TGCGCCAGCAGCTTGGCGACTAGCGGGGCCCCCTACGAGCAGTACTTC
TRBV7-9	TRBJ1-2	once	-	CASSLSKTVIYGYTF	TGTGCCAGCAGCTTATCCAAGACAGTTATCTATGGCTACACCTTC
TRBV5-4	TRBJ2-1	-	TRBD2	CASSPGSGGVYNEQFF	TGTGCCAGCAGCCCGGGTAGCGGGGGCGTCTACAATGAGCAGTTCTTC
TRBV9	TRBJ1-3	-	-	CASSVGTGQGNTIYF	TGTGCCAGCAGCGTAGGAACAGGGCAGGGAAACACCATATATTTT
TRBV24-1	TRBJ2-7	-	-	CATSDLGDSHGYEQYF	TGTGCCACCAGTGATTTGGGAGACAGTCACGGCTACGAGCAGTACTTC
TRBV7-2	TRBJ1-1	-	-	CASSPDRQNTEAFF	TGTGCCAGCAGCCCGGACAGACAAAACACTGAAGCTTTCTTT
TRBV5-1	TRBJ2-5	-	-	CASSLVDSFQETQYF	TGCGCCAGCAGCTTGGTAGACAGCTTCCAAGAGACCCAGTACTTC
TRBV5-1	TRBJ2-1	-	TRBD2	CASSYISLAGGRNEQFF	TGCGCCAGCAGTTATATATCACTCGCGGGGGGTCGGAATGAGCAGTTCTTC
TRBV7-2	TRBJ2-2	-	TRBD2	CASSPRRAGVGELFF	TGTGCCAGCAGCCCCCGCAGAGCGGGGGTCGGGGAGCTGTTTTTT
TRBV9	TRBJ2-1	-	TRBD2	CASSVGLTGGNSYNEQFF	TGTGCCAGCAGCGTAGGCCTCACGGGGGGGAACTCCTACAATGAGCAGTTCTTC
TRBV7-9	TRBJ1-6	-	-	CASSLEGDYNSPLHF	TGTGCCAGCAGCTTAGAAGGGGATTATAATTCACCCCTCCACTTT
TRBV5-4	TRBJ1-1	-	-	CASKTGLNTEAFF	TGTGCCAGCAAAACAGGCTTGAACACTGAAGCTTTCTTT